The 9 T cell receptor beta chains presented below share a single source sample, sequenced in a study of beta chain features in type 1 diabetes. Overall study findings and caveats: In every one of the four CD4+ subsets, TCRB CDR3s were moderately but significantly shorter in Type 1 diabetes patients.

These receptors' targets are unknown. All of the isolated RNA was reverse transcribed, so expressed TCRB transcripts were sequenced. Data came from immunoSEQ multiplex PCR; TCRdb stores just in-frame clones and leaves some out. Of 300,000 or so clones listed, about a tenth are singletons. The sample was central memory CD4+ T cells from blood. Receptors originate from a man aged 25-45 years with type 1 diabetes.

The V gene is TRBV28, the J gene TRBJ2-1, with D perhaps matching TRBD1 (7 bases). V shed 7 bases and J shed 6 bases, with 16 bases lying between them. Germline CDR1 and CDR2: MDHEN and SYDVKM. The CDR3 spans 14 residues. The CDR3 DNA follows: TGTGCCAGCAAGGCAGGGGGGATGGTCAATGAGCAGTTCTTC. It specifies CASKAGGMVNEQFF.

This clone turned up a few times. This sequence joins TRBV5-4 and TRBJ1-1; D is uncertain. Germline V gives CDR1 SGHNT, CDR2 YYREEE (reference sequence). Trimming stripped 4 bases from V and 8 bases from J, with 21 bases between. This CDR3 has 15 residues. The DNA for the CDR3 is TGTGCCAGCAGCCGATCGACAAGTTCTCACTTAGAAGCTTTCTTT. It yields the protein CASSRSTSSHLEAFF.

This clone was observed a few times. The chain carries TRBV28 and TRBJ1-2; no reliable D call. The V end lost 4 bases, the J end lost 7 bases, and 13 bases lay between the germline ends. The germline V gene has CDR1 MDHEN and CDR2 SYDVKM. CDR3 length: 13 residues. The CDR3 loop is CASSSGFEGGYTF. The CDR3 coding sequence is TGTGCCAGCAGTTCTGGTTTTGAGGGTGGCTACACCTTC.

In its sample, this clone was seen a few times. V is TRBV29-1 and J is TRBJ2-7; tentative D call: TRBD2 (6 bases). The CDR3 has 13 amino acids. Per the germline V gene, CDR1 is SQVTM and CDR2 is ANQGSEA. Trimming left V 1 base short and J 3 bases short, with 10 bases between. The CDR3 nucleotides read TGCAGCGTTGAAGGACGGGGGAGCTACGAGCAGTACTTC. Protein product: CSVEGRGSYEQYF.

In this sample, this clone turned up a few times. The gene calls are TRBV18 and TRBJ1-2; a possible D gene is TRBD1 (5 bases). The germline V and J ends were trimmed by 1 base and 5 bases, with 11 bases remaining between them. The CDR3 covers 14 residues. CDR1 is KGHSH, CDR2 LQKENI, per germline. The CDR3 protein is CASSPRSGEYGYTF. The CDR3 DNA sequence: TGTGCCAGCTCACCACGTTCGGGGGAGTATGGCTACACCTTC. Together with reference TRBV18 and TRBJ1-2, the CDR3 gives the full variable domain: NAGVMQNPRHLVRRRGQEARLRCSPMKGHSHVYWYRQLPEEGLKFMVYLQKENIIDESGMPKERFSAEFPKEGPSILRIQQVVRGDSAAYFCASSPRSGEYGYTFGSGTRLTVV.

This clone turned up a few times. The CDR3 bases are TGTGCCAGCAAACGAGGGGGGGCAGGAGTTACTCAAGAGACCCAGTACTTC. Its protein product is CASKRGGAGVTQETQYF. The chain recombines TRBV7-9 with TRBJ2-5; TRBD2 might be the D (7 bases). From germline, CDR1 is SEHNR and CDR2 FQNEAQ (reference sequence). The CDR3 covers 17 residues. Trimming removed 7 bases at V and 2 bases at J, with 23 bases between.

The sample holds a few counts of this clone. This rearrangement joins TRBV5-6 to TRBJ1-2; a weak D match, TRBD1 (5 bases). From germline, CDR1 is SGHDT and CDR2 YYEEEE. V shed 2 bases and J shed 8 bases, with 16 bases lying between them. This CDR3 is 14 amino acids long. CDR3 in DNA: TGTGCCAGCAGCTTAGACAGCGCTGGGGGAGGCTACACCTTC. As protein: CASSLDSAGGGYTF.

In this sample, this clone turned up many times. V is TRBV4-3 and J is TRBJ2-2; no clear D. The V gene's germline CDR1 is LGHNA and CDR2 YSLEER. This CDR3 is built from 13 residues. V lost 0 bases and J 7 bases, leaving 6 bases between the germline ends. DNA of the CDR3: TGCGCCAGCAGCCAAGAGCCTTACGGGGAGCTGTTTTTT. It translates to CASSQEPYGELFF.

This clone came up a few times. V usage is TRBV30 and J usage is TRBJ2-1, with D tentatively TRBD2 (5 bases). The CDR3 extends over 14 amino acids. Trimming removed 4 bases at V and 3 bases at J, with 13 bases between. CDR1 and CDR2 from the germline V gene are GTSNPN and SVGIG (reference sequence). CDR3 protein: CAWTSGNGYNEQFF. The DNA of the CDR3 is TGTGCCTGGACAAGCGGCAATGGCTACAATGAGCAGTTCTTC.